This T cell receptor beta chain was documented in a study of T cells in Graves' hyperthyroidism and ophthalmopathy. Amplification targeted TCR beta CDR3 regions from RNA transcripts. First-round RT-PCR targeting the TCR CDR3 was performed with the HTBI primer set. MiXCR, applied by TCRdb to the multiplex PCR reads, yields one record per CDR3 protein. This sample carries 250,000 to 300,000 distinct CDR3 sequences, roughly 15% of them seen once, and the ten largest clones take about 30%. Looked up from germline, CDR1 is SNHLY and CDR2 is FYNNEI. Trimming removed 6 bases from V and 9 bases from J; junction bases left unmatched: 5. CDR3 length: 14 amino acids. This clonotype occurred many times.

The V gene is TRBV2, the J gene TRBJ2-1; 13 bases agree with TRBD2. The source of this sequence is a woman aged 45-59 years with Graves' hyperthyroidism that later progressed to Graves' ophthalmopathy. Material: blood. CDR3 sequence reads: CASRTLAGGGEQFF. CDR3 nucleotides: TGTGCCAGCAGGACACTAGCGGGAGGGGGTGAGCAGTTCTTC.